This entry lists 15 T cell receptor beta chains sequenced from one sample in a study of T cell repertoires in cytomegalovirus infection. These receptors have no identified antigens. TCRdb re-analysed the reads in MiXCR, keeping a single row per CDR3 protein. Of approximately 110,000 distinct CDR3 sequences detected, about 40% appear once; the ten largest clones hold approximately 74%. Sequences were derived from CD8+ T cells from cultured PBMCs, sampled from culture after CMV antigen stimulation. These receptors all stem from a human donor in good health (CMV status not recorded). Some clones in this sample may be carry-over from other donors' samples.

V gene TRBV20-1 combines with J gene TRBJ2-7; 10 positions agree with TRBD2. Losses at the gene ends were 0 bases for V and 4 bases for J; bases not matched to a gene: 12. The CDR3 spans 17 residues. Germline V gene lookup returns CDR1 DFQATT and CDR2 SNEGSKA (reference sequence). This CDR3 reads CSARESFPGLANYEQYF. CDR3 bases: TGCAGTGCTAGAGAATCTTTTCCGGGACTAGCGAATTACGAGCAGTACTTC.

V and J are TRBV19 and TRBJ2-1; no definite D call. This CDR3 spans 16 amino acids. The germline V and J ends were trimmed by 5 bases and 0 bases, with 14 bases remaining between them. Per the germline V gene, CDR1 is LNHDA and CDR2 is SQIVND (reference sequence). The chain's CDR3 is CASSELAVSSYNEQFF. The CDR3 DNA sequence: TGTGCCAGTAGTGAGTTAGCAGTGAGCTCCTACAATGAGCAGTTCTTC.

The rearrangement links TRBV7-8 to TRBJ2-7; D might be TRBD2 (5 bases). This CDR3 contains 13 residues. Trimming stripped 3 bases from V and 2 bases from J, with 8 bases between. Germline CDR1 SGHVS, CDR2 FQNEAQ. CDR3 DNA: TGTGCCAGCAGCTTCAGCGGAACCTACGAGCAGTACTTC. Translation: CASSFSGTYEQYF.

J is TRBJ2-3 and V is TRBV7-8, with a weak D call TRBD2 (5 bases). V dropped 5 bases and J dropped 5 bases, with 8 bases sitting between them. CDR1 and CDR2 from the germline V gene are SGHVS and FQNEAQ. This CDR3 is 12 amino acids long. In DNA, the CDR3 is TGTGCCAGCAGCACCGGACTAGATACGCAGTATTTT. Translated: CASSTGLDTQYF.

V and J are TRBV7-6 and TRBJ1-5, with TRBD1 identical over 7 bases. This CDR3 spans 14 amino acids. Trimming removed 3 bases from V and 5 bases from J; junction bases left unmatched: 4. Germline lookup yields CDR1 SGHVS and CDR2 FNYEAQ. Here the CDR3 reads CASSLRDSDQPQHF. CDR3 sequence (DNA): TGTGCCAGCAGCTTGAGGGACAGTGATCAGCCCCAGCATTTT. Together with reference TRBV7-6 and TRBJ1-5, the CDR3 gives the full variable domain: GAGVSQSPRYKVTKRGQDVALRCDPISGHVSLYWYRQALGQGPEFLTYFNYEAQQDKSGLPNDRFSAERPEGSISTLTIQRTEQRDSAMYRCASSLRDSDQPQHFGDGTRLSIL.

This rearrangement joins TRBV12-3 or TRBV12-4 to TRBJ2-1, with D perhaps matching TRBD2 (7 bases). Deletions cut 5 bases from V and 3 bases from J, with 17 bases between. The length of the CDR3 is 16 residues. CDR3 bases: TGTGCCAGCAGTCTCATTGGGGGGGGACACTACAATGAGCAGTTCTTC. Encoded protein: CASSLIGGGHYNEQFF.

This clonotype appeared once. The gene calls are TRBV28 and TRBJ1-2, with TRBD1 identical over 9 bases. The CDR3 is 15 residues long. Germline V gene lookup returns CDR1 MDHEN and CDR2 SYDVKM. Trimming took 5 bases from V and 3 from J; bases not matched to a gene: 7. CDR3 amino acids: CASSLEGQGDYGYTF. The CDR3 DNA follows: TGTGCCAGCAGTCTCGAGGGACAGGGTGACTATGGCTACACCTTC.

This clonotype was detected only once. The chain recombines TRBV6-5 with TRBJ2-2, with 11 bases identical to TRBD1. The germline CDR1 and CDR2 sequences are MNHEY and SVGAGI. The trim removed 6 bases at V and 3 bases at J, leaving 6 bases unmatched. This CDR3 spans 16 amino acids. The CDR3 spells CASSLGQGVYTGELFF. As DNA, the CDR3 is TGTGCCAGCAGCCTGGGACAGGGGGTCTACACCGGGGAGCTGTTTTTT.

This clonotype was counted a few times. The chain couples TRBV7-2 to TRBJ2-4, with a tentative D call TRBD1 (6 bases). CDR1 and CDR2 from the germline V gene are SGHTA and FQGNSA. The CDR3 sequence is 17 residues long. Trimming pared 1 base from V and 7 bases from J, leaving 20 bases between. Here the CDR3 DNA reads TGTGCCAGCAGCTTAGAGTCCCAGACAGGTCGGCGGAACATTCAGTACTTC. Translating gives CASSLESQTGRRNIQYF.

J is TRBJ2-3 and V is TRBV6-8; 10 bases align to TRBD1. Germline V lookup: CDR1 MNHGY, CDR2 SAAAGT. The CDR3 extends over 16 amino acids. V was pared by 2 bases and J by 2 bases, with 4 bases of the junction left unmatched. The DNA for the CDR3 is TGTGCCAGCAGTTACGGGACAGGGGACCTCACAGATACGCAGTATTTT. Translation gives CASSYGTGDLTDTQYF.

This clonotype was recorded at least ten times. This chain joins TRBV4-1 and TRBJ2-2, with D possibly matching TRBD1 (6 bases). Per germline, CDR1 MGHRA and CDR2 YSYEKL. The germline V and J ends were trimmed by 1 base and 5 bases, with 8 bases remaining between them. The CDR3 totals 14 residues. The CDR3 region is CASSQGRGTGELFF. Here the CDR3 DNA reads TGCGCCAGCAGCCAAGGAAGGGGGACCGGGGAGCTGTTTTTT.

This clonotype was recorded a few times. V is TRBV6-6 and J is TRBJ2-7, with 7 bases lining up with TRBD1. This CDR3 spans 14 amino acids. Trimming removed 1 base from V and 3 bases from J; junction bases left unmatched: 3. CDR1 and CDR2 from the germline V gene are MNHNY and SVGAGI (reference sequence). The CDR3 is CASSYLGQYYEQYF. The CDR3 DNA reads TGTGCCAGCAGTTACTTGGGACAGTACTACGAGCAGTACTTC.

The rearrangement links TRBV12-3 or TRBV12-4 to TRBJ1-1; no firm D call. CDR3 length: 13 residues. The V end lost 5 bases, the J end lost 3 bases, and 10 bases lay between the germline ends. CDR3 DNA: TGTGCCAGCAGTGGGCAGGAGTACACTGAAGCTTTCTTT. Amino acids: CASSGQEYTEAFF.

This clonotype appeared many times. The chain is built from TRBV20-1 and TRBJ1-2; the D gene is possibly TRBD1 (5 bases). CDR1 DFQATT and CDR2 SNEGSKA come from the germline V gene (reference sequence). Trimming removed 0 bases at V and 3 bases at J, with 14 bases between. The CDR3 loop spans 15 amino acids. The CDR3 DNA is TGCAGTGCTAGAGATCCGGGACCGACCTACTATGGCTACACCTTC. As protein: CSARDPGPTYYGYTF.

The chain joins TRBV7-6 to TRBJ2-7; D tentatively reads TRBD1 or TRBD2 (5 bases each). Germline-derived CDR1 and CDR2 are SGHVS and FNYEAQ. V shed 4 bases and J shed 4 bases, with 17 bases lying between them. This CDR3 is 15 amino acids long. The CDR3 DNA follows: TGTGCCAGCAGCTCGGGACCTAAGCACGCTTACGAGCAGTACTTC. This sequence encodes CASSSGPKHAYEQYF.